This T cell receptor beta chain was recorded in a study of shared clonotypes between healthy human individuals. Overall study results and limits: The represented genetic and exposure-history diversity was limited by the small number of donors.

Germline trimming cut 4 bases from V and 6 bases from J; bases unmatched to any gene: 6. This CDR3 has 15 residues. CDR1 is GTSNPN and CDR2 is SVGIG in the germline V gene (reference sequence). Note on this clone: What it binds is unknown.

The unsorted PBMC replicate PCRs were performed with 300 to 350 ng DNA, approximately 27,000 T cell genomes. Clones were read by immunoSEQ multiplex PCR, and TCRdb kept only the in-frame ones, dropping some. The table records fewer than 550,000 clones, approximately 79% of them present only once. Donors, without exception, were Caucasian adults residing in Nashville, Tennessee. Genomic DNA for unsorted samples, which was extracted with the QIAamp DNA Blood Mini kit, came from 99 million or so PBMCs. This receptor was taken from a woman aged 35 to 49 in good health. Some clones in this sample may be carry-over from other donors' samples. Sequencing input: PBMCs. The V gene is TRBV30, the J gene TRBJ2-2; 12 bases agree with TRBD2. CDR3: CAWTSGRALPGELFF. The CDR3 bases are TGTGCCTGGACTAGCGGGAGGGCCCTCCCCGGGGAGCTGTTTTTT.